This entry features one T cell receptor (beta chain) sequence. What it binds is unknown. CDR3 length equals 13 residues. Between the trimmed V and J ends, which lost 7 bases and 4 bases, there was a span of 16 bases. Germline values: CDR1 SQVTM, CDR2 ANQGSEA. A second roughly 7 to 12 cycle PCR used barcoded and J-beta primers. Each sample provided no less than 3 million CDR3-containing paired-end reads. MiXCR, run by TCRdb on the 5' RACE reads, gives a single entry per CDR3 protein. The table shows approximately 1,700,000 distinct CDR3 sequences, with roughly two fifths occurring only once. This entry belongs to a study of blood T cells in healthy people across ages. Findings and caveats of the study: Possibly, changes in expanded clonotypes were confounded because donor CMV status was unknown. Age brought a roughly linear fall in TCR beta diversity measured per million T cells. Higher naive T cell percentage went strongly together with higher TCR beta diversity.

The material sequenced was blood. The genes are TRBV29-1 and TRBJ1-1; TRBD1 might be the D (5 bases). This TCR was recovered from a human donor in good health. The chain's CDR3 is CSADGAGGTEAFF. In DNA, the CDR3 is TGCAGCGCTGACGGAGCCGGGGGCACTGAAGCTTTCTTT.